Each of the 11 T cell receptor beta chains below was sequenced from the same sample in a study of T-cell reconstitution after alpha-beta-depleted transplantation in children (dated by TCRdb to the mid-2010s). The library relied on PCR. This sample was sequenced with an Illumina HiSeq 2500. To normalize quantification of the TCRbeta repertoire, the TCR libraries were built with molecular barcoding that relied on unique molecular identifiers. TCRdb passed the public sequencing reads through fastp at Q25 and MiXCR, retaining productive beta sequences. Every distinct CDR3 protein forms one entry, paired with its most common genes and DNA. This sample comprises fewer than 120,000 distinct CDR3 sequences, 10% of them detected only once. The ten largest clones represent roughly 8% of the sample. Sample: PBMCs from the stem cell graft donor, taken from the stem cell graft. The receptors were gathered from a human donor who donated a stem cell graft to a child with acute lymphoblastic leukemia.

Regarding this clonotype: Since a much larger clone is just one base distant, this may be a read error. The chain employs TRBV12-3 or TRBV12-4 and TRBJ2-1, with 8 bases fitting TRBD2. J lost 8 bases, V lost 1 base, and 13 bases had no gene match. The CDR3 is made up of 17 amino acids. The CDR3 DNA reads TGTGCCAGCAGTTTAGAATCGGCTAGCGGGTGGGGGGATGAGCAGTTCTTC. As protein: CASSLESASGWGDEQFF.

Points on this clonotype: One base away lies a much larger clone, so this may be a sequencing read error. The rearrangement joins TRBV4-2 to TRBJ1-5; D possibly corresponds to TRBD1 (6 bases). Germline values: CDR1 LGHNA, CDR2 YNFKEQ. The CDR3 has 16 residues. Trimming pared 4 bases from V and 3 bases from J, leaving 16 bases between. CDR3 nucleotides: TGTGCCAGCAGCCGTGGGGACATCAACACCAATCAGCCCCAGCATTTT. Its translation is CASSRGDINTNQPQHF.

In its sample, this clonotype was seen many times. The chain combines TRBV7-2 with TRBJ1-4, with a tentative D call TRBD1 (5 bases). Deletions cut 0 bases from V and 4 bases from J, with 12 bases between. The CDR3 has 16 residues. Looked up from germline, CDR1 is SGHTA and CDR2 is FQGNSA. This chain's CDR3 is CASSLATGGINEKLFF. In nucleotides, the CDR3 is TGTGCCAGCAGCTTAGCAACTGGGGGGATTAATGAAAAACTGTTTTTT.

This clonotype was seen a handful of times. This rearrangement joins TRBV12-3 or TRBV12-4 to TRBJ2-5; D possibly uses TRBD1 or TRBD2 (5 bases each). The CDR3 runs to 14 residues. Trimming left V 5 bases short and J 4 bases short, with 14 bases between. CDR3 DNA: TGTGCCAGCAGTGTCACTCGGGGCCGAGAGACCCAGTACTTC. This sequence encodes CASSVTRGRETQYF.

This clonotype was counted ten times or more. The CDR3 DNA reads as TGCGCCAGCAGCGACGAGGGGGAAAAACTGTTTTTT. The encoded protein is CASSDEGEKLFF. The V call is TRBV5-1, the J call TRBJ1-4; a weak D match, TRBD1 (5 bases). V shed 4 bases and J shed 8 bases, with 9 bases lying between them. Germline V lookup: CDR1 SGHRS, CDR2 YFSETQ. The CDR3 runs to 12 residues.

There are many counts of this clonotype. The genes are TRBV20-1 and TRBJ1-1; TRBD1 might be the D (6 bases). Trimming removed 4 bases from V and 11 bases from J, with 14 bases in between. The CDR3 contains 11 residues. Germline loops: CDR1 DFQATT, CDR2 SNEGSKA (reference sequence). CDR3 sequence: CSAKTGERAFF. In nucleotides, the CDR3 is TGCAGTGCTAAGACAGGCGAGAGGGCTTTCTTT.

In this sample, this clonotype turned up many times. This chain uses TRBV30 with TRBJ1-1; D is possibly TRBD1 (5 bases). CDR3 length: 13 residues. V lost 6 bases, J lost 6 bases, and 17 bases lay in between. Germline-derived CDR1 and CDR2 are GTSNPN and SVGIG (reference sequence). The CDR3 nucleotides are TGTGCCTGTAGAGCCGGCAGGGAGGCTGAAGCTTTCTTT. The encoded protein is CACRAGREAEAFF.

This clonotype was seen at least ten times. V gene TRBV12-3 or TRBV12-4 combines with J gene TRBJ2-3, with 7 nucleotides matching TRBD2. This CDR3 has 14 residues. With V trimmed by 5 bases and J by 2 bases, 4 bases remained unmatched. Here the CDR3 reads CASSQTSPTDTQYF. The CDR3 bases are TGTGCCAGCAGTCAGACTAGCCCCACAGATACGCAGTATTTT.

This clonotype was counted many times. V is TRBV12-3 or TRBV12-4 and J is TRBJ1-2; weak D call: TRBD1 (6 bases). Between the trimmed V and J ends, which lost 7 bases and 4 bases, there was a span of 13 bases. The CDR3 covers 13 residues. This CDR3 reads CASNSQGLYGYTF. The CDR3 DNA reads TGTGCCAGCAATTCACAGGGCCTCTATGGCTACACCTTC.

The sample holds many counts of this clonotype. One end of the junction does not line up with germline, which may come from a read error. The chain recombines TRBV12-3 or TRBV12-4 with TRBJ1-2; D ambiguous. The CDR3 is 12 residues long. The CDR3 region has the DNA TGTGCCAGCACTTTAATGGGGTTTGGCTACACCTTC. Translation gives CASTLMGFGYTF.

As regards this clonotype: Just one base apart from a much larger clone, this may be a read error. The V gene is TRBV5-1, the J gene TRBJ1-1; no clear D. In germline, CDR1 is SGHRS, CDR2 YFSETQ. This CDR3 comprises 13 residues. The ends were cut back, 4 bases at V and 0 bases at J, with 7 bases in the middle. The CDR3 loop reads CASSTDLNTEAFF. The CDR3 DNA reads as TGCGCCAGCAGCACGGACCTGAACACTGAAGCTTTCTTT.